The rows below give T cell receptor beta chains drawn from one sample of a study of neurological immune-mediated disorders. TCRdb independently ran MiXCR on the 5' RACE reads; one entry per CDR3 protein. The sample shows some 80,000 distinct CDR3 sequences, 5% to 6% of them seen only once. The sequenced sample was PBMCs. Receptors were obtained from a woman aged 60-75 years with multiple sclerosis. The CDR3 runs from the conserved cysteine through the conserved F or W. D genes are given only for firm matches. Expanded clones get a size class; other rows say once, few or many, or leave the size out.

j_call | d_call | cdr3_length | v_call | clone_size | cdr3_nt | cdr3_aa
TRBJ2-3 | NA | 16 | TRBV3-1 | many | TGTGCCAGCAGCCAAGATCTACCAACAAGCACAGATACGCAGTATTTT | CASSQDLPTSTDTQYF
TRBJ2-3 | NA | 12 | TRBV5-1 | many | TGCGCCAGCAAAGGGCAGGCAGATACGCAGTATTTT | CASKGQADTQYF
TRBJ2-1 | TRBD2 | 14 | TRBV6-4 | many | TGTGCCAGTGCGACTAGCGGGGAGAGGAGTGAGCAGTTCTTC | CASATSGERSEQFF
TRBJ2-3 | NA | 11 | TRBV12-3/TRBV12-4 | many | TGTGCCAGCAGTTTACTATATACGCAGTATTTT | CASSLLYTQYF
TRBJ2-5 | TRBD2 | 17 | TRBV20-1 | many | TGCAGTGCTAGGTGGCTAGCGGGGGCACCCGGGGGAGAGACCCAGTACTTC | CSARWLAGAPGGETQYF
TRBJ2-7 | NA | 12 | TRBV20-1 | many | TGCAGTGCTAGTCCTAGTACCTACGAGCAGTACTTC | CSASPSTYEQYF
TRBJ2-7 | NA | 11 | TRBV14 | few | TGTGCCAGCAGCCAAGTCTACGAGCAGTACTTC | CASSQVYEQYF
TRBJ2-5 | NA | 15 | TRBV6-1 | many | TGTGCCAGCAGTCGGGGGCCTCAGGGACAAGAGACCCAGTACTTC | CASSRGPQGQETQYF
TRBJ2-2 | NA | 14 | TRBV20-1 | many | TGCAGTGCTAGGCCGGGACAGAACACCGGGGAGCTGTTTTTT | CSARPGQNTGELFF
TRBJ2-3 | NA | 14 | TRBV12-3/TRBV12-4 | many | TGTGCCAGCAGTTTACAGGAAGTCACAGATACGCAGTATTTT | CASSLQEVTDTQYF
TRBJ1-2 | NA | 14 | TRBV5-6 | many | TGTGCCAGCAGCTTGCCCGGGACCGCCTATGGCTACACCTTC | CASSLPGTAYGYTF
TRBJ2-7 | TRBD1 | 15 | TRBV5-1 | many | TGCGCCAGCAAATCGAAGACAGGGACGGCCTACGAGCAGTACTTC | CASKSKTGTAYEQYF
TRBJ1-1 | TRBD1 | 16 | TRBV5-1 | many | TGCGCCAGCAGCTTAAAACAGGGGCAAGTGAACACTGAAGCTTTCTTT | CASSLKQGQVNTEAFF
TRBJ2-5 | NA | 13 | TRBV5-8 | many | TGTGCCAGCAGCTTACAGCAGAAGGAGACCCAGTACTTC | CASSLQQKETQYF
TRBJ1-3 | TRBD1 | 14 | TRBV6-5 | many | TGTGCCAGCAGCCGGGACAGTGCTGGAAACACCATATATTTT | CASSRDSAGNTIYF
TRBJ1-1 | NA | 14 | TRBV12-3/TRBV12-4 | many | TGTGCCAGCAGTCTACTGGGGCTGAACACTGAAGCTTTCTTT | CASSLLGLNTEAFF
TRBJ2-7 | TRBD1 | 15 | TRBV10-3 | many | TGTGCCATCAGTCAAGGGGACAGGTCGACGGGAGAGCAGTACTTC | CAISQGDRSTGEQYF
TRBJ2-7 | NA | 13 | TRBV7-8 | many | TGTGCCAGCAGCGGGCGCACCAGCTACGAGCAGTACTTC | CASSGRTSYEQYF
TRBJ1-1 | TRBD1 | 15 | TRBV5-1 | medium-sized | TGCGCCAGCAGCATAACCTGGACAGGGGGCACTGAAGCTTTCTTT | CASSITWTGGTEAFF
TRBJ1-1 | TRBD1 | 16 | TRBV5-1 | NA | TGCGCCAGCAGCCCCGATCCGACAGGGATCGGCACTGAAGCTTTCTTT | CASSPDPTGIGTEAFF
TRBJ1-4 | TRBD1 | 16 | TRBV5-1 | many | TGCGCCAGCAGCTTAGGACAGGGGGCAACTAATGAAAAACTGTTTTTT | CASSLGQGATNEKLFF
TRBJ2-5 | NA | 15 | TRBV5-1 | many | TGCGCCAGCAGTCCGGCAGAGGGGAAGCAAGAGACCCAGTACTTC | CASSPAEGKQETQYF
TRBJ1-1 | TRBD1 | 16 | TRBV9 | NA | TGTGCCAGCAGCGTAGTCGGACAGGATCCATCAGCTGAAGCTTTCTTT | CASSVVGQDPSAEAFF
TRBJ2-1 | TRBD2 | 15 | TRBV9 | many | TGTGCCAGCGAATTAACTAGCGGGGGCCACAATGAGCAGTTCTTC | CASELTSGGHNEQFF
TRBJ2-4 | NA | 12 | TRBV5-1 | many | TGCGCCAGCAGCCCGGGACCACGGATTCAGTACTTC | CASSPGPRIQYF
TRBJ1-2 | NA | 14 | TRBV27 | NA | TGTGCCAGCAGTCGGGACGGAGCTAACTATGGCTACACCTTC | CASSRDGANYGYTF
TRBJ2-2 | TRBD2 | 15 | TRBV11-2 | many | TGTGCCAGCAGTTCCGGGACTAGGAACACCGGGGAGCTGTTTTTT | CASSSGTRNTGELFF
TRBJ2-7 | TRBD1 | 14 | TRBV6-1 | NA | TGTGCCAGCAGTGAAGTCCCGACAGGGGCCGAGCAGTACTTC | CASSEVPTGAEQYF
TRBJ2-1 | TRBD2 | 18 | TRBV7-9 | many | TGTGCCAGCAGCTTAGCGGGGACTAGCGGGGGAGGGTACAATGAGCAGTTCTTC | CASSLAGTSGGGYNEQFF
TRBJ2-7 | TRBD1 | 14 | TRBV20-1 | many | TGCAGTGCTGGGACAGGGGCGAGCTCCTACGAGCAGTACTTC | CSAGTGASSYEQYF
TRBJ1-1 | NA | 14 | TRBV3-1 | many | TGTGCCAGCAGCCGCAACCGGGCCAGCACTGAAGCTTTCTTT | CASSRNRASTEAFF
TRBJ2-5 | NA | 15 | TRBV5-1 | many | TGCGCCAGCAGCGAAATGACAGCTCGACAAGAGACCCAGTACTTC | CASSEMTARQETQYF
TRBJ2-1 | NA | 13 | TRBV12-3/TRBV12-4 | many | TGTGCCACAAGACTAGGTAATGCCGCTGAGCAGTTCTTC | CATRLGNAAEQFF
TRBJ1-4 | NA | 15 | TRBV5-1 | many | TGCGCCAGCAGCACCGGTACAGCAACTAATGAAAAACTGTTTTTT | CASSTGTATNEKLFF
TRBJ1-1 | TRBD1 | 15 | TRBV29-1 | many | TGCAGCGTTGAGGGGACAGGGAGCTCGAACACTGAAGCTTTCTTT | CSVEGTGSSNTEAFF
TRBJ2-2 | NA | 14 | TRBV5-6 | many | TGTGCCAGCAGCTTGGACTACCACACCGGGGAGCTGTTTTTT | CASSLDYHTGELFF